Listed below are T cell receptor beta chains from one sample, sequenced in a study of cytomegalovirus exposure and HLA in healthy donors. Libraries were prepared by immunoSEQ multiplex PCR; TCRdb keeps only in-frame clonotypes and omits some of them. This sample yields about 160,000 clones, of which 79% are seen a single time; around 6.3% belongs to the top ten. Sample: PBMCs. These receptors all stem from a man aged 45-65 years in good health and CMV-seropositive. The CDR3 runs from the conserved cysteine through the conserved F or W. The D gene is left open where the match is weak. For some rows the clone size is stated as once, few or many, or as a class when expanded; others skip it.

cdr3_aa,cdr3_nt,v_call,j_call,d_call,clone_size
CASSLKGRDRVLSEQYF,TGTGCCAGCAGTTTAAAAGGACGGGACAGGGTTTTAAGCGAGCAGTACTTC,TRBV28,TRBJ2-7,TRBD1,.
CASRSGTGFGNTIYF,TGTGCCAGCAGGAGTGGGACAGGCTTCGGAAACACCATATATTTT,TRBV6-1,TRBJ1-3,TRBD1,once
CTSSLSSGTEAFF,TGTACCAGCAGCTTATCGTCGGGCACTGAAGCTTTCTTT,TRBV11-2,TRBJ1-1,.,.
CASSLRSGVPNEQYF,TGTGCCAGCAGCCTGCGTAGCGGGGTCCCCAACGAGCAGTACTTC,TRBV5-6,TRBJ2-7,TRBD2,.
CASSWTSGANNEQFF,TGTGCCAGCAGCTGGACTAGCGGGGCGAACAATGAGCAGTTCTTC,TRBV11-3,TRBJ2-1,TRBD2,.
CASSDRDNSPLHF,TGTGCCAGCAGTGACAGGGATAATTCACCCCTCCACTTT,TRBV6-5,TRBJ1-6,TRBD1,.
CASSLLAKGTDTQYF,TGTGCCAGCAGTCTCCTAGCGAAGGGCACAGATACGCAGTATTTT,TRBV28,TRBJ2-3,.,.
CAISAGQPSTDTQYF,TGTGCCATCAGTGCAGGGCAACCCAGCACAGATACGCAGTATTTT,TRBV10-3,TRBJ2-3,.,.
CAWSGGGVAGGGNEQFF,TGTGCCTGGAGCGGGGGCGGGGTAGCGGGAGGAGGCAATGAGCAGTTCTTC,TRBV30,TRBJ2-1,TRBD2,.
CAWSVQSGRFNEQYF,TGTGCCTGGAGTGTACAAAGCGGGAGATTCAACGAGCAGTACTTC,TRBV30,TRBJ2-7,TRBD2,.
CASSPGEAGPSNTGELFF,TGCGCCAGCAGCCCCGGCGAGGCAGGGCCCTCGAACACCGGGGAGCTGTTTTTT,TRBV5-1,TRBJ2-2,.,.
CASSTRTGVETQYF,TGTGCCAGCAGCACGCGGACAGGGGTTGAGACCCAGTACTTC,TRBV7-8,TRBJ2-5,TRBD1,few
CASSYSRGPYNEQFF,TGTGCCAGCAGTTACTCCAGGGGTCCCTACAATGAGCAGTTCTTC,TRBV6-5,TRBJ2-1,.,.
CASSIGTGGNQETQYF,TGTGCCAGTAGTATTGGGACAGGGGGAAACCAAGAGACCCAGTACTTC,TRBV19,TRBJ2-5,TRBD1,.
CASSSTGQGYGYTF,TGTGCCAGCAGTTCGACCGGACAGGGCTATGGCTACACCTTC,TRBV6-7,TRBJ1-2,TRBD1,.
CAWSVAGSGGSTDTQYF,TGTGCCTGGAGTGTAGCCGGGTCAGGCGGGAGCACAGATACGCAGTATTTT,TRBV30,TRBJ2-3,.,.